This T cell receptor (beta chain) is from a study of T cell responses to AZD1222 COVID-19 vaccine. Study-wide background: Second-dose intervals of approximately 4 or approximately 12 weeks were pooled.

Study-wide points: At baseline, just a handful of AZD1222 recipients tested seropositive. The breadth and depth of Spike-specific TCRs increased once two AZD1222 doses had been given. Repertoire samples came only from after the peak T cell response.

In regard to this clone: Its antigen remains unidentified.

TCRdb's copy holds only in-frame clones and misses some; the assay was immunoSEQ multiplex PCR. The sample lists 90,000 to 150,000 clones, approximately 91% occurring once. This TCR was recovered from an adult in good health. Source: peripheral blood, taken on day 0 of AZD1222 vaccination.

CDR3 region: CASSNRLAGVYEQYF. CDR3 bases: TGTGCCAGTAGTAATCGACTAGCGGGGGTCTACGAGCAGTACTTC. This chain uses TRBV19 with TRBJ2-7; the match to TRBD2 covers 12 bases. The CDR3 runs 15 residues. The V gene end was trimmed by 4 bases and the J gene end by 3 bases; junction bases not matched to a gene: 4. CDR1 is LNHDA, CDR2 SQIVND, per germline (reference sequence).